Below are 19 T cell receptor beta chains sequenced from a single sample in a study of T-cell memory formation after mild COVID-19. TCRdb recomputed calls from the 5' RACE reads with MiXCR, one row per CDR3 protein. This table has 25,000 to 30,000 distinct CDR3 sequences, 16% appearing once. The source material was PBMCs or a T cell subset sorted from them (not recorded which). Every receptor here comes from an adult who had mild COVID-19 (a few samples of this study predate the infection). Cell type and time point are not known.

The sample holds many counts of this clonotype. This rearrangement joins TRBV5-1 to TRBJ2-1, with D unresolved. CDR3 length: 14 residues. With 1 base removed from V and 4 bases from J, the gap between germline ends came to 9 bases. Germline values: CDR1 SGHRS, CDR2 YFSETQ. CDR3 nucleotides: TGCGCCAGCAGCTTGACTGGGGATTACAATGAGCAGTTCTTC. This sequence encodes CASSLTGDYNEQFF.

The chain recombines TRBV24-1 with TRBJ2-1, with TRBD2 identical over 8 bases. The germline V gene encodes CDR1 KGHDR and CDR2 SFDVKD. The CDR3 extends over 16 amino acids. Unmatched junction bases numbered 6, after V lost 5 bases and J lost 1 base. CDR3 sequence (DNA): TGTGCCACCAGTGCGGAGGTAGCGGGATCCTACAATGAGCAGTTCTTC. It yields the protein CATSAEVAGSYNEQFF.

This clonotype was seen ten or more times. This sequence joins TRBV12-3 or TRBV12-4 and TRBJ1-1; 9 bases agree with TRBD1. CDR3 length equals 15 residues. V trimming: 5 bases; J trimming: 8 bases; junction bases outside the gene matches: 12. Here the CDR3 reads CASSGRTGESSEAFF. The CDR3 DNA is TGTGCCAGCAGTGGGAGGACAGGGGAAAGTTCAGAAGCTTTCTTT.

V gene TRBV18 combines with J gene TRBJ1-6; D is unclear. Trimming took 3 bases from V and 10 from J, leaving 13 bases between them. The CDR3 is 14 residues long. Germline CDR1 and CDR2: KGHSH and LQKENI. The CDR3 spells CASSPALAGSPLHF. CDR3 DNA sequence: TGTGCCAGCTCACCTGCCCTTGCGGGGTCACCCCTCCACTTT.

J is TRBJ1-4 and V is TRBV7-2; 9 bases fit TRBD1. V dropped 1 base and J dropped 7; count of bases not matched to a gene: 4. The CDR3 runs to 15 residues. Germline CDR1 and CDR2: SGHTA and FQGNSA. In DNA, the CDR3 is TGTGCCAGCAGCTTAGGAGGGACAGGGACTGAAAAACTGTTTTTT. Its protein is CASSLGGTGTEKLFF.

This clonotype was seen at least ten times. The J gene is TRBJ2-1, the V gene TRBV29-1; the D is unclear. The CDR3 consists of 15 residues. V was trimmed by 2 bases and J by 6 bases, leaving 17 bases between them. Germline V gives CDR1 SQVTM, CDR2 ANQGSEA. CDR3 sequence reads: CSVEISSGPGNEQFF. The CDR3 bases are TGCAGCGTTGAAATTTCTAGTGGGCCGGGCAATGAGCAGTTCTTC.

Only a few counts were recorded for this clonotype. The chain couples TRBV15 to TRBJ2-1; TRBD2 agrees at 12 bases. Looked up from germline, CDR1 is LNHNV and CDR2 is YYDKDF (reference sequence). V shed 0 bases and J 9 bases; nucleotides not matched to a gene: 6. The CDR3 consists of 16 residues. As DNA, the CDR3 is TGTGCCACCAGCAGAGATGTCCTAGCGGGAGGGTCTGAGCAGTTCTTC. Translating it yields CATSRDVLAGGSEQFF. Complete variable domain (other parts from reference TRBV15 and TRBJ2-1): DAMVIQNPRYQVTQFGKPVTLSCSQTLNHNVMYWYQQKSSQAPKLLFHYYDKDFNNEADTPDNFQSRRPNTSFCFLDIRSPGLGDTAMYLCATSRDVLAGGSEQFFGPGTRLTVL.

Ten or more counts support this clonotype. The genes are TRBV18 and TRBJ2-7; D gene unclear. Germline CDR1 KGHSH, CDR2 LQKENI. Deletions cut 1 base from V and 5 bases from J, with 9 bases between. This CDR3 contains 13 residues. The CDR3 DNA reads TGTGCCAGCTCACCACGCCAGAGCGACGAGCAGTACTTC. Protein sequence: CASSPRQSDEQYF. The entire variable domain, with the rest obtained from reference TRBV18 and TRBJ2-7, is as follows: NAGVMQNPRHLVRRRGQEARLRCSPMKGHSHVYWYRQLPEEGLKFMVYLQKENIIDESGMPKERFSAEFPKEGPSILRIQQVVRGDSAAYFCASSPRQSDEQYFGPGTRLTVT.

This clonotype was picked up many times. This rearrangement joins TRBV4-2 to TRBJ2-7; the D gene is possibly TRBD2 (5 bases). In germline, CDR1 is LGHNA, CDR2 YNFKEQ. The CDR3 runs 15 residues. Trimming left V 0 bases short and J 6 bases short, with 15 bases between. The CDR3 DNA reads TGTGCCAGCAGCCAAGATGGGAGACCCTCGGGCGAGCAGTACTTC. Its protein product is CASSQDGRPSGEQYF.

This clonotype showed up many times. This chain joins TRBV4-2 and TRBJ1-2; perhaps TRBD1 as D (6 bases). CDR1 is LGHNA, CDR2 YNFKEQ, per germline. Trimming removed 0 bases at V and 3 bases at J, with 17 bases between. The CDR3 spans 17 residues. The CDR3 loop reads CASSQDFEGGSDYGYTF. The DNA for the CDR3 is TGTGCCAGCAGCCAAGACTTCGAGGGGGGCAGTGACTATGGCTACACCTTC.

This clonotype was seen many times. The chain links TRBV18 to TRBJ2-7; a weak D match, TRBD2 (6 bases). Looked up from germline, CDR1 is KGHSH and CDR2 is LQKENI. V lost 5 bases, J lost 4 bases, and 12 bases lay in between. This CDR3 region has 13 residues. The CDR3: CASSTAEGYEQYF. In nucleotides, the CDR3 is TGTGCCAGCTCAACCGCGGAGGGGTACGAGCAGTACTTC.

This clonotype has at least ten counts. The rearrangement joins TRBV5-1 to TRBJ2-7, with TRBD1 matching 9 bases. Germline V lookup: CDR1 SGHRS, CDR2 YFSETQ. The CDR3 totals 15 residues. The V and J ends lost 1 base and 4 bases, in that order; junction bases with no gene match: 6. CDR3 DNA: TGCGCCAGCAGCTTGTTAGGGACAGGGACTTACGAGCAGTACTTC. Its translation is CASSLLGTGTYEQYF.

In this sample, this clonotype turned up many times. CDR3 bases: TGTGCCAGTAGTCGAGAACAGGGCCTCTATGGCTACACCTTC. Protein product: CASSREQGLYGYTF. This chain uses TRBV19 with TRBJ1-2, with D possibly matching TRBD1 (6 bases). This CDR3 comprises 14 residues. The V end lost 5 bases, the J end lost 4 bases, and 14 bases lay between the germline ends. Germline CDR1 and CDR2: LNHDA and SQIVND (reference sequence).

This clonotype has just a few counts. V gene TRBV6-5 combines with J gene TRBJ2-2; D is perhaps TRBD1 or TRBD2 (5 bases each). V was pared by 2 bases and J by 0 bases, with 19 bases between. Germline CDR1 reads MNHEY; CDR2 reads SVGAGI. This CDR3 has 19 amino acids. CDR3 loop: CASSYSLGPGRTNTGELFF. The DNA for the CDR3 is TGTGCCAGCAGTTACAGTTTAGGACCGGGACGCACGAACACCGGGGAGCTGTTTTTT.

The chain recombines TRBV12-3 or TRBV12-4 with TRBJ1-1; D gene uncertain. CDR3 size: 12 residues. With 1 base removed from V and 4 bases from J, the gap between germline ends came to 4 bases. CDR3 region: CASSLGSTEAFF. CDR3 sequence (DNA): TGTGCCAGCAGTTTAGGATCCACTGAAGCTTTCTTT.

The sample holds many counts of this clonotype. The V gene is TRBV24-1, the J gene TRBJ2-2; D not resolved. Trimming removed 7 bases at V and 1 base at J, with 9 bases between. The CDR3 length is 14 residues. Germline CDR1 and CDR2: KGHDR and SFDVKD. For the CDR3, the DNA is TGTGCCACCAGGGGGTCGTTGAACACCGGGGAGCTGTTTTTT. It is translated as CATRGSLNTGELFF.

This clonotype has a count of ten or more. The chain links TRBV5-1 to TRBJ2-3; no clear D. Germline CDR1 reads SGHRS; CDR2 reads YFSETQ. The CDR3 loop spans 13 amino acids. Trimming cost V 3 bases and J 1 base, with 6 bases left between them. This CDR3 is CASSSRGTDTQYF. The CDR3 DNA reads TGCGCCAGCAGCTCACGGGGCACAGATACGCAGTATTTT.

This clonotype was counted many times. This rearrangement joins TRBV20-1 to TRBJ1-4; the D gene is possibly TRBD1 (6 bases). Trimming stripped 6 bases from V and 5 bases from J, with 13 bases between. Germline CDR1 and CDR2: DFQATT and SNEGSKA (reference sequence). The CDR3 totals 13 residues. Here the CDR3 DNA reads TGCAGTGCCGCGGACAGCAACAATGAAAAACTGTTTTTT. It translates to CSAADSNNEKLFF.

There are many counts of this clonotype. The rearrangement uses TRBV12-3 or TRBV12-4 and TRBJ1-5; 9 bases agree with TRBD1. The CDR3 has 16 amino acids. V shed 5 bases and J 3 bases; nucleotides not matched to a gene: 8. The CDR3 DNA is TGTGCCAGCAGTGACCTGAGGACAGGGGCCAATCAGCCCCAGCATTTT. It codes for CASSDLRTGANQPQHF.